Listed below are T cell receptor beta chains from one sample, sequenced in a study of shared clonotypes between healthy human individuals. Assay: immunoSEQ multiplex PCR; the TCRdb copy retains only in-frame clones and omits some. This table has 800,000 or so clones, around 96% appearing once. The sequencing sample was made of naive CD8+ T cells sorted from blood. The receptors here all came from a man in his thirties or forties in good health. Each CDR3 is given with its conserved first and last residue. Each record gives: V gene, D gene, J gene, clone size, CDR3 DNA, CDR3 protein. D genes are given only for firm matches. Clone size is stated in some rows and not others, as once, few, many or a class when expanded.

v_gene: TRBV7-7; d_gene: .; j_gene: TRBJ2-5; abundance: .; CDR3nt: TGTGCTAGCAGCTTAGAGGTTCAAGAGACCCAGTACTTC; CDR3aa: CASSLEVQETQYF
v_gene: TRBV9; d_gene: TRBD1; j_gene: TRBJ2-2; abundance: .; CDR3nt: TGTGCCAGCAGCGTAGATGGACAGGGACGGGAGAGGGGGGAGCTGTTTTTT; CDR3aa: CASSVDGQGRERGELFF
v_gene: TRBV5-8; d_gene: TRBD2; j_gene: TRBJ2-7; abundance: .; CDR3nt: TGTGCCAGCAGCTTAGAACTAGCGGGAACATACGAGCAGTACTTC; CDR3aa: CASSLELAGTYEQYF
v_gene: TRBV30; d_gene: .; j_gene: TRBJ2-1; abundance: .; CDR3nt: TGTGCCTGGAGCTCAGTGAATGAGCAGTTCTTC; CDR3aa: CAWSSVNEQFF
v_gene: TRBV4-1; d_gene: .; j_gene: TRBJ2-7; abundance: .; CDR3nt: TGCGCCAGCAGCCAAGAGGGACACCTTACCTACGAGCAGTACTTC; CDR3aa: CASSQEGHLTYEQYF
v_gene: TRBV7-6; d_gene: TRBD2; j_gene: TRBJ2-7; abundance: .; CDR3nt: TGTGCCAGCAGCCCAGGGACTAGCGGGAGATCCTACGAGCAGTACTTC; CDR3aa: CASSPGTSGRSYEQYF
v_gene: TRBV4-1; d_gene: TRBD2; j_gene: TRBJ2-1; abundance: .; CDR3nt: TGCGCCAGCAGCCAATCTGCGGGGGGCGATGAGCAGTTCTTC; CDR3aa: CASSQSAGGDEQFF
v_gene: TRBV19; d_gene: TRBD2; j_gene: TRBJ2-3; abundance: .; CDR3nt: TGTGCCAGTAGTCTAGCGGGTGAGACAAATACGCAGTATTTT; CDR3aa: CASSLAGETNTQYF
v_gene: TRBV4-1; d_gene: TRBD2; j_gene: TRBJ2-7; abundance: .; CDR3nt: TGCGCCAGCAGCCTACAAGCGGGACCTGTCGAGCAGTACTTC; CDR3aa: CASSLQAGPVEQYF
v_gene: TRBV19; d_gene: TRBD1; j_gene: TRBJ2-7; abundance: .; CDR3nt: TGTGCCACTAAAACGACAGGGGGCGGCTACGAGCAGTACTTC; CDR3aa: CATKTTGGGYEQYF
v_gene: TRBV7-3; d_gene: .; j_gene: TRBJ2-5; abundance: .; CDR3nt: TGTGCCAGCAGCCCGGAGGGCCTCCAAGAGACCCAGTACTTC; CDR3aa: CASSPEGLQETQYF
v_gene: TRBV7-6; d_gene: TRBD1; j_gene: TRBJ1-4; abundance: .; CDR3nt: TGTGCCAGCAGCGCCGGGACAGGTGGGGATGAAAAACTGTTTTTT; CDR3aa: CASSAGTGGDEKLFF
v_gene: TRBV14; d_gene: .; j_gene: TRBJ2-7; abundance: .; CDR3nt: TGTGCCAGCAGCCAATTCCCCTACGAGCAGTACTTC; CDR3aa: CASSQFPYEQYF
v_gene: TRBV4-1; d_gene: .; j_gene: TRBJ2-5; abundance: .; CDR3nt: TGCGCCAGCAGCCAGGCCCCGGCCCCCCAGGAGACCCAGTACTTC; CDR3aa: CASSQAPAPQETQYF
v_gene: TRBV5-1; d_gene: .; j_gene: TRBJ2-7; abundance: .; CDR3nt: TGCGCCAGCAGCTTTGGGGGTTTCTACGAGCAGTACTTC; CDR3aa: CASSFGGFYEQYF
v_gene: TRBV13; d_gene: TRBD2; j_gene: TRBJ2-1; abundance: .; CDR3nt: TGTGCCAGCAGCTTTGTGCCGGGAGGTTCCTACAATGAGCAGTTCTTC; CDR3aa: CASSFVPGGSYNEQFF
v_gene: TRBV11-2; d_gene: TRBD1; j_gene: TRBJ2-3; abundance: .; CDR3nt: TGTGCCAGCCGTCCGGGGACAGGAAGCACAGATACGCAGTATTTT; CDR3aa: CASRPGTGSTDTQYF
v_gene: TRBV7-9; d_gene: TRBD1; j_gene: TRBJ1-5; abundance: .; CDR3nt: TGTGCCAGCAGCTTAGGGACAGGGGGCCATCAGCCCCAGCATTTT; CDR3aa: CASSLGTGGHQPQHF
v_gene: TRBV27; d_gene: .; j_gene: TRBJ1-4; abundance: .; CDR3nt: TGTGCCAGCAGTTTATTGGGGGCGCATGAAAAACTGTTTTTT; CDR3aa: CASSLLGAHEKLFF
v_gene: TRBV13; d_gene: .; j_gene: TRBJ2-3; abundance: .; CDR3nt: TGTGCCAGCAGCCGTTTCCGGGGTAGGGGCACAGATACGCAGTATTTT; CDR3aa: CASSRFRGRGTDTQYF
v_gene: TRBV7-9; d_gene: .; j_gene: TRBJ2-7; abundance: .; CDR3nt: TGTGCCAGCAGCGCTACAGAGGCCTACGAGCAGTACTTC; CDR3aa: CASSATEAYEQYF
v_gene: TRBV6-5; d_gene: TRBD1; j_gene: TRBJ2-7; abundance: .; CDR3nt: TGTGCCAGCAGAACGGGACAGTCCATATACGAGCAGTACTTC; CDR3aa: CASRTGQSIYEQYF
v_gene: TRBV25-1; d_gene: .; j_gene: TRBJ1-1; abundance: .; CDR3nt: TGTGCCAGCAGTGAATCCGCAGGGAGCACTGAAGCTTTCTTT; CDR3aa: CASSESAGSTEAFF
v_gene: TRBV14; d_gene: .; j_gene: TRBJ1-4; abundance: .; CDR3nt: TGTGCCAGCAGCCAAGTGTACCCGGGGAAACTGTTTTTT; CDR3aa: CASSQVYPGKLFF
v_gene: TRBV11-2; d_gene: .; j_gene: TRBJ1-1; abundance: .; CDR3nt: TGTGCCAGCAGCTGGGGTGGGGCGAACACTGAAGCTTTCTTT; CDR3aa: CASSWGGANTEAFF
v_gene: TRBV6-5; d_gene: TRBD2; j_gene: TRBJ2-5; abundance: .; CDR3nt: TGTGCCAGCAGTTATGGAGCGGGAGTTAAAGAGACCCAGTACTTC; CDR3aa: CASSYGAGVKETQYF
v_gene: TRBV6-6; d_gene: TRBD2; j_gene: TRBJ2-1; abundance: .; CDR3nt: TGTGCCAGCAGTGTCCTCGCGGGGGACAATGAGCAGTTCTTC; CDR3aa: CASSVLAGDNEQFF
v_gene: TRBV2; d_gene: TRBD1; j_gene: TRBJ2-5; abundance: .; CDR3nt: TGTGCCAGCGGTCACTCACGGGGACAGGGAGGGCAAGAGACCCAGTACTTC; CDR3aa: CASGHSRGQGGQETQYF
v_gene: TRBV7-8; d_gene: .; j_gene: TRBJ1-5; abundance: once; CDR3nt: TGTGCCAGCAGCTTATCGGGTTTATCGAGCAATCAGCCCCAGCATTTT; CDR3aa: CASSLSGLSSNQPQHF
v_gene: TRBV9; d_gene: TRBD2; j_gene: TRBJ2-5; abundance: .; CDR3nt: TGTGCCAGCAGCCCCCGGGGGGACTTCGGGACCCAGTACTTC; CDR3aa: CASSPRGDFGTQYF
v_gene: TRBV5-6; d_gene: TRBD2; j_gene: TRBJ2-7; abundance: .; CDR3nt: TGTGCCAGCAGCTGGAGGGGACTAGCGGGAGCCCATTCTATTGTCGAGCAGTACTTC; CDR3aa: CASSWRGLAGAHSIVEQYF
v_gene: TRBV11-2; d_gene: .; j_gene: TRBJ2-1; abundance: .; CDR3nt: TGTGCCAGCAGCTTACGCCGGGGCGGAAGCTCCTACAATGAGCAGTTCTTC; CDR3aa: CASSLRRGGSSYNEQFF
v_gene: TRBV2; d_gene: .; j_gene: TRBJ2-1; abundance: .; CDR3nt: TGTGCCAGCAGTGAGTCCCAGGACAACAATGAGCAGTTCTTC; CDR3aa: CASSESQDNNEQFF
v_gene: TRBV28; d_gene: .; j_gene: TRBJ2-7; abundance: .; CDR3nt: TGTGCCAGCGGCTACGAGCAGTACTTC; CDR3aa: CASGYEQYF
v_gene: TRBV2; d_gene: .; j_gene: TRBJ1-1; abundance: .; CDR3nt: TGTGCCAGCAGTGACTCCCAGAACACTGAAGCTTTCTTT; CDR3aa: CASSDSQNTEAFF
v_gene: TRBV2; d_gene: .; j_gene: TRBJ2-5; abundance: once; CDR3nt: TGTGCCAGCCCGATCAAAACTCCACAAGAGACCCAGTACTTC; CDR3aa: CASPIKTPQETQYF
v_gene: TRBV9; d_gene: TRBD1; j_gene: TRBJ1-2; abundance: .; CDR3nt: TGTGCCAGCAGCCCCCGGACAGGGGAATCTGGCTACACCTTC; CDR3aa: CASSPRTGESGYTF
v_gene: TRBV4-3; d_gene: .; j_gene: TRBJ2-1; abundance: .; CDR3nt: TGCGCCAGCAGCCGCGGACTTTACAATGAGCAGTTCTTC; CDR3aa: CASSRGLYNEQFF
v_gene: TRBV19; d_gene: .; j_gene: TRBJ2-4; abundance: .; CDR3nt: TGTGCCAGTAGTATAGATCAGATGGCCGCATGGGCAAACATTCAGTACTTC; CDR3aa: CASSIDQMAAWANIQYF
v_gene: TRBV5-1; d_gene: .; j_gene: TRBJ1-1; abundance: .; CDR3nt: TGCGCCAGCAATATGGGGAACACTGAAGCTTTCTTT; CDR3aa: CASNMGNTEAFF
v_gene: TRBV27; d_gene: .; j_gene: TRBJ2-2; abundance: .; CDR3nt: TGTGCCAGCACCTTCTCCCCCACGGGGATGGAAACCGGGGAGCTGTTTTTT; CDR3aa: CASTFSPTGMETGELFF
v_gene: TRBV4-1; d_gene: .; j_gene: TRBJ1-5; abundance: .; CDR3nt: TGCGCCAGCAGCCAAGTTCATCCGGGTTTCAATCAGCCCCAGCATTTT; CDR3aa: CASSQVHPGFNQPQHF